This TCR beta chain stems from a study of T cells in Graves' hyperthyroidism and ophthalmopathy (dated by TCRdb to between 2017 and 2020). Broadly, across the study: To identify TCR V-J signatures that set the groups apart, the researchers used a discovery cohort of 100 or so patients, made up of around 42 with Graves' ophthalmopathy and around 58 with stable Graves' hyperthyroidism. Following sampling, methimazole starting at 30 mg daily was given to hyperthyroidism patients, and high-dose intravenous methylprednisolone was given to ophthalmopathy patients. Thyroid tissue and blood T-cell repertoires from six Graves' hyperthyroidism patients were also compared in the study. Prospective prediction of ophthalmopathy was tested in an independent validation cohort consisting of roughly 19 hyperthyroidism patients and over 15 patients who later progressed to ophthalmopathy. The paper describes TCR Vbeta CDR3 sequencing of 120 to 150 peripheral blood samples, made up of roughly 40 ophthalmopathy patients, 70 to 75 hyperthyroidism patients and some 17 progressor patients. For training and testing, the roughly 93 patients in the discovery cohort were randomly divided in a 7:3 ratio. Points the paper makes about the study in general: During validation, the model predicted progression to ophthalmopathy a median of about 6.3 months ahead of onset, with around 70% sensitivity and 72% to 80% specificity. In cross-validation, a model built on a 13 V-J signature told ophthalmopathy apart from stable hyperthyroidism with under 90% sensitivity and about 81% specificity, and in testing the same model reached 80%/75%. Sample size was not statistically predetermined, and investigators were not blinded to group allocation. Most expanded thyroid clonotypes (frequency above 0.001) were also detected in blood, a finding suggesting that blood repertoires may reflect thyroid immune responses.

The CDR3 holds 17 amino acids from the cysteine to the phenylalanine. Only the CDR3 DNA is retained, 51 bases long and in frame from the first base. CDR1 and CDR2 (SEHNR, FQNEAQ) derive from the germline V gene (reference sequence). Concerning this clonotype: Its binding antigen is unknown. An end of the junction does not agree with germline; a read error may underlie this.

The TCR beta CDR3 regions were amplified from RNA transcripts. A first-round RT-PCR of the TCR CDR3 used the HTBI primer set with the Qiagen OneStep RT-PCR kit. Libraries were constructed in a second round of multiplex PCR, after which size selection and purification were performed. Sequencing of the libraries was done on an Illumina HiSeq2000 using paired-end 100 bp reads. In the authors' own workflow: SOAPnuke was used to process the raw data, with reads discarded if the reads contained adapters or uncalled bases, had a mean Phred below 15, or lacked an exact constant-primer or identifier match. COPE v1.2.5 was used to merge high-quality paired reads, and clonotypes were defined as unique nucleotide sequences. MiTCR v1.1 was used to align the clonotypes against IMGT TRBV, TRBD and TRBJ reference segments. Only V-J combinations with frequency above 0.0001, covering 99.2% of repertoires, were analysed. The TCS score was defined as F50 (clonal expansion) divided by E x V (chaos), with BLOSUM62-based TCRdist calculated between CDR3 peptides within each V-J. Welch's t-statistics and random forest reduced 450 to 600 V-J features to about 12, which were used in a naive Bayes classifier (R e1071). Thyroid-blood repertoire similarity was quantified with the Morisita-Horn index. Clones were called with MiXCR by TCRdb after fastp trimmed the public reads at Q25, and only in-frame beta chains were retained. Identical CDR3 proteins give one entry, which carries the most common genes and DNA. The V and J calls were not made by the authors but by TCRdb's processing. The sample includes around 600,000 distinct CDR3 sequences, with about 45% observed a single time. About 7% of the sample lies in the top ten.

Exclusion was applied to patients with uncontrolled infections, other autoimmune diseases, pregnancy or lactation. Diagnoses relied on clinical symptoms, serum thyroxine and TRAb, thyroid ultrasound and orbital computed tomography. Total RNA was extracted with Trizol reagent, and quality was checked on an Agilent 2100 Bioanalyzer. Sequenced: peripheral blood or thyroid tissue (not recorded which). The rearrangement combines TRBV7-9 with TRBJ1-2; the D gene assignment is ambiguous. The TCR originated in an adult man with Graves' disease, either hyperthyroidism or ophthalmopathy (not recorded which). In nucleotides, the sequence is TGTGCCAGCAGCCCCCACGATATGCGGGGATTGGACTATGGCTACGCCTTC. This encodes CASSPHDMRGLDYGYAF.